This record covers a single T cell receptor (beta chain). What it binds is unknown. These data come from a study of CD8+CD57+ T cells in acquired aplastic anemia. Template material for TCR beta VDJ and CDR3 profiling consisted of genomic DNA. TCRdb itself ran the reads through MiXCR, one entry per CDR3 protein. The sample has 200,000 to 250,000 distinct CDR3 sequences, 65% seen once. All patients picked for sequencing had shown, by flow cytometry, an expansion of CD8+CD57+ cells. There are 18 residues in the CDR3. V lost 2 bases, J lost 4 bases, and 11 bases stayed unmatched. Germline CDR1 and CDR2: SGHTA and FQGNSA. Findings of the study overall: A set of twenty-nine CD8+ CDR3 sequences was shared between patients and controls, and these sequences appeared highly expressed in patients.

Sample: sorted CD4+, CD8+, or CD8+CD57+ T cells (not recorded which) from PBMCs. This chain connects TRBV7-2 to TRBJ2-1; 10 bases are shared with TRBD2. The sequence derives from a human donor with aplastic anemia. The CDR3 reads CASSLSPVGTSVYNEQFF. As DNA, the CDR3 is TGTGCCAGCAGCTTATCCCCAGTCGGGACTAGCGTATACAATGAGCAGTTCTTC.